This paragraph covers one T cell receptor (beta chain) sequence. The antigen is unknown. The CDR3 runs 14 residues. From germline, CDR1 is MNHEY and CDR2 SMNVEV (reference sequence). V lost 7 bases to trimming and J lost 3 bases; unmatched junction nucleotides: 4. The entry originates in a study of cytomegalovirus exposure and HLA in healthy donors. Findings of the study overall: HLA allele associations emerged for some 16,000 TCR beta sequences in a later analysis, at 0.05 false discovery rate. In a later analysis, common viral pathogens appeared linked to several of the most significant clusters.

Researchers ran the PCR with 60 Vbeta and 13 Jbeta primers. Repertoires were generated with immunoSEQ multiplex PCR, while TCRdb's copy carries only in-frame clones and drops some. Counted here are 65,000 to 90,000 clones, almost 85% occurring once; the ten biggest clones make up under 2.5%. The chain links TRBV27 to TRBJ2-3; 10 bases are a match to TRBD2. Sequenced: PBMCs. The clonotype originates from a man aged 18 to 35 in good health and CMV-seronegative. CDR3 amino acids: CASTPAGGTDTQYF. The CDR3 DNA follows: TGTGCCAGCACCCCAGCGGGAGGGACAGATACGCAGTATTTT.